This entry concerns a single T cell receptor beta chain. Antigen specificity is unknown. Using its own MiXCR run on the RT-PCR reads, TCRdb lists one record per CDR3 protein. The data show 800,000 or so distinct CDR3 sequences, with around 20% seen just once and 10% held by the top ten. Germline assignment: CDR1 SGHRS and CDR2 YFSETQ. This CDR3 is built from 13 residues. Trimming left V 3 bases short and J 4 bases short, with 10 bases between. These data belong to a study of response to subunit inactivated influenza vaccine. Study-level points and caveats: It was the authors' suggestion that each seasonal influenza vaccination recruits few new T cells.

The sequence was collected from a man aged 45 to 65 who received an inactivated influenza vaccine. The rearrangement joins TRBV5-1 to TRBJ2-5, with unresolved D. This material consisted of PBMCs from blood, taken more than 4 days after vaccination. The CDR3 sequence: CASSSPVRETQYF. CDR3 in DNA: TGCGCCAGCAGCTCACCGGTGCGAGAGACCCAGTACTTC.